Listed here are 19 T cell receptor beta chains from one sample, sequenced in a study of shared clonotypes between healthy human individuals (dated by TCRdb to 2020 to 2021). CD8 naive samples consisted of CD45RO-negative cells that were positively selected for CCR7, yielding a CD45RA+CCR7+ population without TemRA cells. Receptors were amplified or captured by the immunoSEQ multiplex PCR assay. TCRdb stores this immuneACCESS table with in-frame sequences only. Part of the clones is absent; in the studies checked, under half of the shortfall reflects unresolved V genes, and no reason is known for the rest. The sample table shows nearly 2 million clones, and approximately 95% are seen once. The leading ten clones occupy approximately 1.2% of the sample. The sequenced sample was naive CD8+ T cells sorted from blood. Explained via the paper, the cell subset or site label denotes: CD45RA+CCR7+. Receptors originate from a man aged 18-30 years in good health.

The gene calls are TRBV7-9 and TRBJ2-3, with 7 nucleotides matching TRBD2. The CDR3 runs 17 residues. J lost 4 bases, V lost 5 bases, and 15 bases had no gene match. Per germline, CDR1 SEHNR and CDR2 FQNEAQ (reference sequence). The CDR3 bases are TGTGCCAGCAGCCACGCCGGGCGGGAGAGCGGCCCAGATACGCAGTATTTT. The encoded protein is CASSHAGRESGPDTQYF.

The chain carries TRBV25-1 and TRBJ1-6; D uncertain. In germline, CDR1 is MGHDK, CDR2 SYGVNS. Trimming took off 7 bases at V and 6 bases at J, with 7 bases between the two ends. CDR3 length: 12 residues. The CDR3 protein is CASTTGNSPLHF. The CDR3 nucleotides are TGTGCCAGCACCACTGGTAATTCACCCCTCCACTTT.

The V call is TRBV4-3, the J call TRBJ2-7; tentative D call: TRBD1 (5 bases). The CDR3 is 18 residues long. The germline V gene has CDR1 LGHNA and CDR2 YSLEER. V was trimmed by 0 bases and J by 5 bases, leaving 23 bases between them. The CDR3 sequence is CASSQDTQEPLPEDEQYF. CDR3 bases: TGCGCCAGCAGCCAAGACACACAGGAACCCCTTCCTGAGGACGAGCAGTACTTC.

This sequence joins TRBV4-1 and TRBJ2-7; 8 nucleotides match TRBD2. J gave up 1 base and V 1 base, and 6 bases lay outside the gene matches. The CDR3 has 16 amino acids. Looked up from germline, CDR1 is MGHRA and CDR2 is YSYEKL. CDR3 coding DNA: TGCGCCAGCAGCCAAGCCCCTAGCGGGCTATCCTACGAGCAGTACTTC. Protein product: CASSQAPSGLSYEQYF.

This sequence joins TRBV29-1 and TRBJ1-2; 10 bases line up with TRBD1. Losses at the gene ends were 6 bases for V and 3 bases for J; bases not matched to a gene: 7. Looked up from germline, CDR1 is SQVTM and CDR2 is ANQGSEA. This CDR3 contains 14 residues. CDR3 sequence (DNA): TGCAGCGTAGTTGACAGGGGGCGCGACTATGGCTACACCTTC. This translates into CSVVDRGRDYGYTF. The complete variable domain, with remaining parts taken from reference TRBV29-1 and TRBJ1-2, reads SAVISQKPSRDICQRGTSLTIQCQVDSQVTMMFWYRQQPGQSLTLIATANQGSEATYESGFVIDKFPISRPNLTFSTLTVSNMSPEDSSIYLCSVVDRGRDYGYTFGSGTRLTVV.

CDR3 sequence: CASSLKSPRDSTYEQYF. The CDR3 DNA reads as TGTGCCAGCAGTTTAAAAAGCCCCCGGGACTCAACCTACGAGCAGTACTTC. This chain links TRBV27 with TRBJ2-7; a weak D match, TRBD2 (6 bases). CDR3 length equals 17 residues. Germline CDR1 MNHEY, CDR2 SMNVEV (reference sequence). The germline V and J ends were trimmed by 2 bases and 2 bases, with 19 bases remaining between them.

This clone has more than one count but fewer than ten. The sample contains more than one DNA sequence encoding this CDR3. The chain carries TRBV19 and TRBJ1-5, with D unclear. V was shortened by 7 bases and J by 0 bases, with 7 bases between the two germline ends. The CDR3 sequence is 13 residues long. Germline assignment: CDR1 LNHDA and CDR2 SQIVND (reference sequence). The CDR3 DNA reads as TGTGCCAGTACAGACTATAGCAATCAGCCCCAGCATTTT. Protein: CASTDYSNQPQHF. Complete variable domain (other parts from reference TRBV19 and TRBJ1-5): DGGITQSPKYLFRKEGQNVTLSCEQNLNHDAMYWYRQDPGQGLRLIYYSQIVNDFQKGDIAEGYSVSREKKESFPLTVTSAQKNPTAFYLCASTDYSNQPQHFGDGTRLSIL.

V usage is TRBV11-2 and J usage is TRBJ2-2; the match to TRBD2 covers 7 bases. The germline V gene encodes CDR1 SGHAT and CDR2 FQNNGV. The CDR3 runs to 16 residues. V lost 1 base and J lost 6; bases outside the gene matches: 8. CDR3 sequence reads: CASSLAEGRGAGELFF. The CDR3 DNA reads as TGTGCCAGCAGCTTAGCTGAAGGACGGGGGGCCGGGGAGCTGTTTTTT.

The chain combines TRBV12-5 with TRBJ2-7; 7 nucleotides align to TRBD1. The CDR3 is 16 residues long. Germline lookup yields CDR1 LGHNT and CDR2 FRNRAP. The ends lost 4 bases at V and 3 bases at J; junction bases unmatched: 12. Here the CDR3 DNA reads TGTGCTAGTGGTTCCCCTCCTACAGGGGAAGACTACGAGCAGTACTTC. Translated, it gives CASGSPPTGEDYEQYF.

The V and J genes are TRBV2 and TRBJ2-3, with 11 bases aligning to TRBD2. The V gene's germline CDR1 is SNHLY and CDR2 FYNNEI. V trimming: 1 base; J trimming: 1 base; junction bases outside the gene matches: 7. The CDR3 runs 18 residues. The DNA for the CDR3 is TGTGCCAGCAGTGAAGGGACTAGCGGGCCGCTCGGCACAGATACGCAGTATTTT. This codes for CASSEGTSGPLGTDTQYF.

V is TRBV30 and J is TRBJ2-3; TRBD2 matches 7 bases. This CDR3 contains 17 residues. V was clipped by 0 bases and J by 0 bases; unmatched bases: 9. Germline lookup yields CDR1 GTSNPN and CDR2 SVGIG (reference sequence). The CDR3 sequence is CAWSVSGLGYSTDTQYF. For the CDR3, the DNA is TGTGCCTGGAGTGTCTCTGGACTAGGTTATAGCACAGATACGCAGTATTTT.

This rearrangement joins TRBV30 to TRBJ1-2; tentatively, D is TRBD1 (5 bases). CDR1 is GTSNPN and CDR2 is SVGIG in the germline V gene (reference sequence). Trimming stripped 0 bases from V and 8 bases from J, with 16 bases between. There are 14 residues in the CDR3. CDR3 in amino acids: CAWSVGQGVGGYTF. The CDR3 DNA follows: TGTGCCTGGAGTGTCGGGCAGGGAGTGGGCGGCTACACCTTC.

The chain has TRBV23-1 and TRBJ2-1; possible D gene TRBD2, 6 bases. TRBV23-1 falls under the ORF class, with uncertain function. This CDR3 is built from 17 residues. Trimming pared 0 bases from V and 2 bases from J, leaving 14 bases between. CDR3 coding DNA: TGCGCCAGCAGTCAATCGATCGGCGGGGCCACCTACAATGAGCAGTTCTTC. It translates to CASSQSIGGATYNEQFF.

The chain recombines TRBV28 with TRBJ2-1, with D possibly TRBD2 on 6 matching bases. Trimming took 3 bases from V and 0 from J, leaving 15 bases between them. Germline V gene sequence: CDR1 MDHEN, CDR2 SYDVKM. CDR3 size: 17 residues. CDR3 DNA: TGTGCCAGCAGTTTGTACATAGCGGTAAGCTCCTACAATGAGCAGTTCTTC. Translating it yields CASSLYIAVSSYNEQFF.

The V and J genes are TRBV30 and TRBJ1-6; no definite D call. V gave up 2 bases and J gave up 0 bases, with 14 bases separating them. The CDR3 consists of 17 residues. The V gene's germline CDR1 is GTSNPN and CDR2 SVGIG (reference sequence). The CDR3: CAWSLPGLVSYNSPLHF. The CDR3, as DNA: TGTGCCTGGAGTCTCCCCGGGCTAGTCTCCTATAATTCACCCCTCCACTTT.

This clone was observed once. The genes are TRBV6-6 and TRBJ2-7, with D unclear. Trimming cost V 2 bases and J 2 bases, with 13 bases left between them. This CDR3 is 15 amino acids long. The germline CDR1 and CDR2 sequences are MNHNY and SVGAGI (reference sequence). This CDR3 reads CASSYGMGKTYEQYF. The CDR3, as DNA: TGTGCCAGCAGTTACGGAATGGGCAAGACCTACGAGCAGTACTTC.

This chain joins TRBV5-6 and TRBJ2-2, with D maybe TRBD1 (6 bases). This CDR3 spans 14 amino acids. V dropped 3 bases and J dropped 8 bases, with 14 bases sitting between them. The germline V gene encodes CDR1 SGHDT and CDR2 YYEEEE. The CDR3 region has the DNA TGTGCCAGCAGCTGGCCACAGGGAGCTGGGGAGCTGTTTTTT. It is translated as CASSWPQGAGELFF.

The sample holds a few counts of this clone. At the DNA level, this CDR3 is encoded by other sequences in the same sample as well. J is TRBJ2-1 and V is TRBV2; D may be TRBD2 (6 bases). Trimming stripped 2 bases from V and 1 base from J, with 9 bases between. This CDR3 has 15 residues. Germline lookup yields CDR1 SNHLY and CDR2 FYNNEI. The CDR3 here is CASSELAGSYNEQFF. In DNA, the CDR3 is TGTGCCAGCAGTGAATTGGCGGGGTCCTACAATGAGCAGTTCTTC. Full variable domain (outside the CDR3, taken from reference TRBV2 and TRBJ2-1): EPEVTQTPSHQVTQMGQEVILRCVPISNHLYFYWYRQILGQKVEFLVSFYNNEISEKSEIFDDQFSVERPDGSNFTLKIRSTKLEDSAMYFCASSELAGSYNEQFFGPGTRLTVL.

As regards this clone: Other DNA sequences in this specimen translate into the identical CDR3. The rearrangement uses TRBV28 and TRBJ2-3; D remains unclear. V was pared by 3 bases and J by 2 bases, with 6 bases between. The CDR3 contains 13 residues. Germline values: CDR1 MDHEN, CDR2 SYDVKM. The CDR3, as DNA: TGTGCCAGCAGTTTTCGCTACACAGATACGCAGTATTTT. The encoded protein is CASSFRYTDTQYF.